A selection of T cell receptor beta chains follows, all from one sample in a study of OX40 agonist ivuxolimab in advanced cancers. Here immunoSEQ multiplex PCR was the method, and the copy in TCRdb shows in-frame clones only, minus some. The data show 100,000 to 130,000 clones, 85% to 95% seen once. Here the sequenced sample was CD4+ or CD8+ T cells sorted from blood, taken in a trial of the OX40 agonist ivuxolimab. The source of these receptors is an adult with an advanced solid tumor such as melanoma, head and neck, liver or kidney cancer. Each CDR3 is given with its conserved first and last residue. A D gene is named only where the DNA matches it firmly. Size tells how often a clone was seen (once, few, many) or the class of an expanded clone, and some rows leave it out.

CDR3: CASSLQRGQNTEAFF; DNA: TGTGCCAGCAGCTTGCAAAGGGGGCAGAACACTGAAGCTTTCTTT; V: TRBV5-4; size: -; J: TRBJ1-1; D: TRBD1
CDR3: CAISGTPASTDTQYF; DNA: TGTGCCATCAGCGGGACCCCGGCCAGCACAGATACGCAGTATTTT; V: TRBV10-3; size: -; J: TRBJ2-3; D: -
CDR3: CASSWRAQETQYF; DNA: TGTGCCAGCAGCTGGAGGGCACAAGAGACCCAGTACTTC; V: TRBV7-9; size: -; J: TRBJ2-5; D: -
CDR3: CASTSVGITDTQYF; DNA: TGTGCCAGCACCTCTGTCGGGATCACAGATACGCAGTATTTT; V: TRBV7-3; size: -; J: TRBJ2-3; D: -
CDR3: CASPQRGGNYGYTF; DNA: TGTGCCAGCCCCCAGCGGGGCGGAAACTATGGCTACACCTTC; V: TRBV6-1; size: -; J: TRBJ1-2; D: -
CDR3: CASTLDGGETQYF; DNA: TGTGCCAGCACCCTAGATGGGGGGGAGACCCAGTACTTC; V: TRBV7-9; size: -; J: TRBJ2-5; D: -
CDR3: CASSLDLAGGHNEQFF; DNA: TGTGCCAGCAGCTTAGACCTAGCGGGGGGCCACAATGAGCAGTTCTTC; V: TRBV11-2; size: -; J: TRBJ2-1; D: TRBD2
CDR3: CASSRLSYEQYF; DNA: TGTGCCAGTAGCCGACTCTCCTACGAGCAGTACTTC; V: TRBV19; size: -; J: TRBJ2-7; D: -
CDR3: CASSLDMRMNTEAFF; DNA: TGTGCCAGCAGCTTAGATATGCGGATGAACACTGAAGCTTTCTTT; V: TRBV11-2; size: once; J: TRBJ1-1; D: -
CDR3: CASSARDGYTF; DNA: TGTGCCAGCAGTGCCAGGGATGGCTACACCTTC; V: TRBV2; size: once; J: TRBJ1-2; D: -
CDR3: CASRAGPYGYTF; DNA: TGTGCCAGCAGGGCAGGACCCTATGGCTACACCTTC; V: TRBV2; size: -; J: TRBJ1-2; D: -
CDR3: CASSVRGTGAEAFF; DNA: TGTGCCAGCAGCGTAAGAGGGACAGGGGCTGAAGCTTTCTTT; V: TRBV9; size: -; J: TRBJ1-1; D: TRBD1
CDR3: CASSTTGVGGYTF; DNA: TGTGCCAGTAGTACGACAGGAGTTGGAGGCTACACCTTC; V: TRBV19; size: -; J: TRBJ1-2; D: -
CDR3: CASSQVNYGYTF; DNA: TGTGCCAGCAGCCAGGTTAACTATGGCTACACCTTC; V: TRBV11-2; size: -; J: TRBJ1-2; D: -
CDR3: CASSSSPGHADSPLHF; DNA: TGTGCCAGCAGTTCCTCACCGGGACACGCAGATTCACCCCTCCACTTT; V: TRBV27; size: few; J: TRBJ1-6; D: -
CDR3: CATSRERTVTNEKLFF; DNA: TGTGCCACCAGCAGAGAACGGACAGTAACTAATGAAAAACTGTTTTTT; V: TRBV15; size: -; J: TRBJ1-4; D: -
CDR3: CASSFLRGGASEAFF; DNA: TGTGCCAGCAGTTTTCTCCGGGGGGGGGCCAGTGAAGCTTTCTTT; V: TRBV27; size: -; J: TRBJ1-1; D: -
CDR3: CASSRDSGSSYEQYF; DNA: TGTGCCAGTAGTCGAGATAGCGGGAGCTCCTACGAGCAGTACTTC; V: TRBV19; size: -; J: TRBJ2-7; D: TRBD2
CDR3: CASKLQGVETQYF; DNA: TGTGCCAGTAAACTACAGGGGGTGGAGACCCAGTACTTC; V: TRBV19; size: -; J: TRBJ2-5; D: TRBD1
CDR3: CASRETGKNEQYF; DNA: TGTGCCAGCAGGGAGACAGGGAAGAACGAGCAGTACTTC; V: TRBV6-1; size: -; J: TRBJ2-7; D: TRBD1
CDR3: CAWGQAVDTQYF; DNA: TGTGCCTGGGGACAGGCGGTAGATACGCAGTATTTT; V: TRBV30; size: -; J: TRBJ2-3; D: TRBD1
CDR3: CASREWGTDTQYF; DNA: TGTGCCAGCAGGGAGTGGGGGACAGATACGCAGTATTTT; V: TRBV5-8; size: -; J: TRBJ2-3; D: -
CDR3: CASSLEPTHEQYF; DNA: TGTGCCAGCAGCTTAGAACCCACCCACGAGCAGTACTTC; V: TRBV7-6; size: -; J: TRBJ2-7; D: -
CDR3: CASSLKATADTQYF; DNA: TGTGCCAGCAGCTTAAAGGCAACCGCAGATACGCAGTATTTT; V: TRBV7-3; size: -; J: TRBJ2-3; D: -
CDR3: CASSPQGDGGYTF; DNA: TGTGCCAGCTCACCACAGGGGGACGGGGGCTACACCTTC; V: TRBV18; size: -; J: TRBJ1-2; D: -
CDR3: CASIKGGSYEQYF; DNA: TGTGCCAGCATTAAGGGGGGAAGCTACGAGCAGTACTTC; V: TRBV27; size: -; J: TRBJ2-7; D: -
CDR3: CASRETSPNTGELFF; DNA: TGCGCCAGCAGAGAGACTAGCCCAAACACCGGGGAGCTGTTTTTT; V: TRBV5-1; size: -; J: TRBJ2-2; D: TRBD2
CDR3: CASSLDIRTDTQYF; DNA: TGTGCCAGCAGCTTAGATATTCGCACAGATACGCAGTATTTT; V: TRBV11-3; size: -; J: TRBJ2-3; D: -